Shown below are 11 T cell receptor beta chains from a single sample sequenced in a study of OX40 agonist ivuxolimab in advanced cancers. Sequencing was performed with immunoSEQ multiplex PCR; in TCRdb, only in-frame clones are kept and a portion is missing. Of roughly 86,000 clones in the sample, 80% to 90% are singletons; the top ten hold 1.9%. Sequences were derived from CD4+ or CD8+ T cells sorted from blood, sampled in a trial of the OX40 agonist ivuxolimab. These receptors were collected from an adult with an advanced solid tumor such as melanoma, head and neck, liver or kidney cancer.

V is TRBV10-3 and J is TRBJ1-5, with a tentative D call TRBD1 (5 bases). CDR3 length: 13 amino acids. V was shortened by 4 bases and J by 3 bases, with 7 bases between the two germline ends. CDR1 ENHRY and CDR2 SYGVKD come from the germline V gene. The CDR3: CAISARDNQPQHF. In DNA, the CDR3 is TGTGCCATCAGTGCCAGGGACAATCAGCCCCAGCATTTT.

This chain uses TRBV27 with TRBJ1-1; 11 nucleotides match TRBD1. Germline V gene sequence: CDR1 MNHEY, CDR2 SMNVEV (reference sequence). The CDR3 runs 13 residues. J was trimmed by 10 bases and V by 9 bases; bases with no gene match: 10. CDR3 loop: CASEDRGQKGAFF. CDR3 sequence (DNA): TGTGCCAGTGAGGACAGGGGGCAGAAGGGAGCTTTCTTT.

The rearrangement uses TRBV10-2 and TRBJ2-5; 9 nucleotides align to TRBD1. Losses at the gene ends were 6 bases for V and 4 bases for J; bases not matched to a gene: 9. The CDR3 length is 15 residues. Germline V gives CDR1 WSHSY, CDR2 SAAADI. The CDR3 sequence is CASSVTGGGLETQYF. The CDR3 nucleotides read TGCGCCAGCAGCGTGACAGGGGGAGGCCTAGAGACCCAGTACTTC.

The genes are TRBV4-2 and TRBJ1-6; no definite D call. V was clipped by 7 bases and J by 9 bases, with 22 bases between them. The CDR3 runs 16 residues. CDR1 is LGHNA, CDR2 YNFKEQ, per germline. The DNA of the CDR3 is TGTGCCAGCAAACCAAGCAGTGGCGCGGATGTTTCACCCCTCCACTTT. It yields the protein CASKPSSGADVSPLHF.

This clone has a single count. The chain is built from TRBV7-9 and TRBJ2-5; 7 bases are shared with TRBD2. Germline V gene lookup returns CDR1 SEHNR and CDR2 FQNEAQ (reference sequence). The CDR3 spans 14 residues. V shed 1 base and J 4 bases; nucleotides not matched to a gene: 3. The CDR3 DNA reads TGTGCCAGCAGCTTAGGGGGGGGGTCAGAGACCCAGTACTTC. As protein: CASSLGGGSETQYF.

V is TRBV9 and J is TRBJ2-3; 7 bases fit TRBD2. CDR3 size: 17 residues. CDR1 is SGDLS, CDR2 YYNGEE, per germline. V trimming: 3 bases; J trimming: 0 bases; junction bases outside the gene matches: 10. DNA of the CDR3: TGTGCCAGCAGCGCTATCGGGACTAACCCTAGCACAGATACGCAGTATTTT. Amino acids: CASSAIGTNPSTDTQYF.

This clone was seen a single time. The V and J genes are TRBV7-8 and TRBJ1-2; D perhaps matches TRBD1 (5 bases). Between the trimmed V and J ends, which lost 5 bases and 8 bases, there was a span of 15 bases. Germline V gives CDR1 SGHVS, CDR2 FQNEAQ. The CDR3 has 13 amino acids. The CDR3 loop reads CASSKTDPLGYTF. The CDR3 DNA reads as TGTGCCAGCAGCAAGACAGATCCTCTGGGCTACACCTTC.

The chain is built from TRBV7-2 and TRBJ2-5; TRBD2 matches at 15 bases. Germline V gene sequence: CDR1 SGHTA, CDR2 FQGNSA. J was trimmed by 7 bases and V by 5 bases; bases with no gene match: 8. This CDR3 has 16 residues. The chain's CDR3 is CASSPGTSGGMGTQYF. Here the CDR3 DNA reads TGTGCCAGCAGCCCCGGGACTAGCGGGGGGATGGGGACCCAGTACTTC.

CDR3 coding DNA: TGTGCCAGCTCACTGGGACTTCGGGAGACCCAGTACTTC. Its translation is CASSLGLRETQYF. This chain joins TRBV18 and TRBJ2-5; possible D gene TRBD2, 6 bases. CDR1 and CDR2 from the germline V gene are KGHSH and LQKENI. The CDR3 is made up of 13 amino acids. V was cut by 4 bases and J by 5 bases, with 11 bases left in between.

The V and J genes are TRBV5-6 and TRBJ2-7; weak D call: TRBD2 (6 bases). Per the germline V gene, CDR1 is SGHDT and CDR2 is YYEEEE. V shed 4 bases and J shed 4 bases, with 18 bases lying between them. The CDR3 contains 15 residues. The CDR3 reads CASSPGPSGVYEQYF. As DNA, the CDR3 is TGTGCCAGCAGCCCGGGACCTTCGGGGGTGTACGAGCAGTACTTC. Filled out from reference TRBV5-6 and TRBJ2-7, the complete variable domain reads DAGVTQSPTHLIKTRGQQVTLRCSPKSGHDTVSWYQQALGQGPQFIFQYYEEEERQRGNFPDRFSGHQFPNYSSELNVNALLLGDSALYLCASSPGPSGVYEQYFGPGTRLTVT.

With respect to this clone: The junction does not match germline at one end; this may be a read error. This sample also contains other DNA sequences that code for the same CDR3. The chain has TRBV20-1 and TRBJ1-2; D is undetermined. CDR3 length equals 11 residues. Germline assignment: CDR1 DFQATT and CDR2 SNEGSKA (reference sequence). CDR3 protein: CSARDLPWCTF. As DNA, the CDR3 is TGCAGTGCCAGAGATTTACCCTGGTGCACCTTC.